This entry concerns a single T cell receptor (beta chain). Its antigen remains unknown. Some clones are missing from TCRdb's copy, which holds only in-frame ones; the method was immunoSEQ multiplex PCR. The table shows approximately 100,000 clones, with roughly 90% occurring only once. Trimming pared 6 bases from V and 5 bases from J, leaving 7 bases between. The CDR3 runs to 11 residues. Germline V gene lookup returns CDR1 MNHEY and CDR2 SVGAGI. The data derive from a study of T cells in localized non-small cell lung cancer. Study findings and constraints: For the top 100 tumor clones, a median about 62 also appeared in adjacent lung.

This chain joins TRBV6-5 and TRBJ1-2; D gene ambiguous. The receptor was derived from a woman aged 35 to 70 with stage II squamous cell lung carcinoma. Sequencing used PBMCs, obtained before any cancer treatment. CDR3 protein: CASSEGYGYTF. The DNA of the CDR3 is TGTGCCAGCAGCGAAGGGTATGGCTACACCTTC.